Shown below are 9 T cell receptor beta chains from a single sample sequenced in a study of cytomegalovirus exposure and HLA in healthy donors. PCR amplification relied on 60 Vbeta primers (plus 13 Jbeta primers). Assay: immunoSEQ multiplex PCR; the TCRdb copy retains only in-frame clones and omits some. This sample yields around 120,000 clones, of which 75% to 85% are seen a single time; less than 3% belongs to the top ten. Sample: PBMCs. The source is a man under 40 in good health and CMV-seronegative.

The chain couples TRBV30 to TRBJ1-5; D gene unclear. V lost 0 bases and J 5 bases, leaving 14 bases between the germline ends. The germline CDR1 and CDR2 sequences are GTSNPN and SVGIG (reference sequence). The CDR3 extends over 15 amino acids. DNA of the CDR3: TGTGCCTGGAGTGTAGCGGGCGCCCGCCATCAGCCCCAGCATTTT. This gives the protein CAWSVAGARHQPQHF. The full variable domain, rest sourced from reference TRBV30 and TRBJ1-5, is SQTIHQWPATLVQPVGSPLSLECTVEGTSNPNLYWYRQAAGRGLQLLFYSVGIGQISSEVPQNLSASRPQDRQFILSSKKLLLSDSGFYLCAWSVAGARHQPQHFGDGTRLSIL.

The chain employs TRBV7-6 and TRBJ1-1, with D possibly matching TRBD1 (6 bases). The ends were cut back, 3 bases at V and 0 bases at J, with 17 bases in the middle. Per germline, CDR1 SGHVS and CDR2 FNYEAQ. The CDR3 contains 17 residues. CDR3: CASSFTPGQGLNTEAFF. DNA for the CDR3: TGTGCCAGCAGCTTTACTCCGGGACAAGGGCTGAACACTGAAGCTTTCTTT.

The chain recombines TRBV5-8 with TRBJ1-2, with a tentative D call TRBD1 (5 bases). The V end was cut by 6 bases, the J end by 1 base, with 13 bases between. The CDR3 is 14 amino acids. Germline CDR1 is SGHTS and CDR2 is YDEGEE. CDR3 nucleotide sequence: TGTGCCAGCACCCGGCCCAGGGATAACTATGGCTACACCTTC. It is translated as CASTRPRDNYGYTF.

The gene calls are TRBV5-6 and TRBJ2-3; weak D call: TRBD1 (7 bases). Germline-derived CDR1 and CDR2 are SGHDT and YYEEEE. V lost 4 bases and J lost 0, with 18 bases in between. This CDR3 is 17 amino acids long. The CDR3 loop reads CASSLPGDSFSTDTQYF. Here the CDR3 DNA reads TGTGCCAGCAGCCTCCCGGGGGACAGCTTTAGCACAGATACGCAGTATTTT.

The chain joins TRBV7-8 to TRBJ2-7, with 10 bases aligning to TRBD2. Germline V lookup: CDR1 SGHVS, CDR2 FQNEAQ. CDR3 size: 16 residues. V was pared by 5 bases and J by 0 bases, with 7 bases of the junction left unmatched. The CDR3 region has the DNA TGTGCCAGCAGCACCAAAAGCGGGAGGGACTCCTACGAGCAGTACTTC. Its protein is CASSTKSGRDSYEQYF.

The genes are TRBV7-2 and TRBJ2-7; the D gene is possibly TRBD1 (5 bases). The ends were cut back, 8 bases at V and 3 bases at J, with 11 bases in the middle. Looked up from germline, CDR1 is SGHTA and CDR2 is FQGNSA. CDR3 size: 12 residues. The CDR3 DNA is TGTGCCAGCGCGAGACAGTTCTACGAGCAGTACTTC. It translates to CASARQFYEQYF.

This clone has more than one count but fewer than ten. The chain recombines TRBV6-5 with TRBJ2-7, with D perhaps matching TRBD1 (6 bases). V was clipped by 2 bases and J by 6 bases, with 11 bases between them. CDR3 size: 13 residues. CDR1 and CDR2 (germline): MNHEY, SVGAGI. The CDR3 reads CASSYTQGREQYF. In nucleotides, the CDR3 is TGTGCCAGCAGTTACACGCAGGGGCGCGAGCAGTACTTC.

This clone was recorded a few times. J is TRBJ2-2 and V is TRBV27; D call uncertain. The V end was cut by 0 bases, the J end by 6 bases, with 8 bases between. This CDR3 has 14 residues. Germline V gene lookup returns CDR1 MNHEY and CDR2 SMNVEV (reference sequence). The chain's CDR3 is CASSLSWQAGELFF. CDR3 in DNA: TGTGCCAGCAGTTTATCTTGGCAGGCCGGGGAGCTGTTTTTT.

The CDR3: CASSLEIGTPNQPQHF. The CDR3 nucleotides read TGTGCCAGCAGCTTAGAGATCGGGACACCTAATCAGCCCCAGCATTTT. The chain uses TRBV7-9 and TRBJ1-5; perhaps TRBD1 as D (6 bases). The CDR3 length is 16 residues. CDR1 is SEHNR, CDR2 FQNEAQ, per germline (reference sequence). Trimming cost V 1 base and J 4 bases, with 14 bases left between them.